Sequencing of this T cell receptor beta chain was carried out in a study of response to subunit inactivated influenza vaccine. Study outcomes and limitations: That few new T cells are recruited by each seasonal influenza vaccination was the authors' suggestion.

This clonotype was counted between two and nine times. Its antigen is not known. TCRdb fed the RT-PCR reads into MiXCR, producing one record per CDR3 protein. The sample holds about 650,000 distinct CDR3 sequences, about 15% seen once. The length of the CDR3 is 15 residues. Trimming cost V 2 bases and J 0 bases; bases outside gene matches: 4. The germline CDR1 and CDR2 sequences are MNHEY and SVGAGI. The TCR originated in a man in his forties or fifties who received an inactivated influenza vaccine. The input for sequencing was PBMCs from blood, taken about 13 days after vaccination. The rearrangement uses TRBV6-5 and TRBJ2-7, with TRBD1 matching over 7 bases. This CDR3 reads CASSYANRGSYEQYF. The CDR3 DNA reads TGTGCCAGCAGTTACGCCAACAGGGGCTCCTACGAGCAGTACTTC.